These T cell receptor beta chains were read from a single sample in a study of cytomegalovirus exposure and HLA in healthy donors. The assay was immunoSEQ multiplex PCR, and TCRdb's table has in-frame clones only and misses some. The table includes around 150,000 clones, more than 75% detected once. The specimen was PBMCs. These receptors all stem from a male donor in good health and CMV-seronegative. The CDR3 runs from the conserved cysteine through the conserved F or W. Fields, in order: D gene, J gene, V gene, clone size, CDR3 DNA, CDR3 protein. D genes are given only for firm matches. Clone size appears in some rows only: once, few, many, or a class for an expanded clone.

D: TRBD1
J: TRBJ1-3
V: TRBV5-6
size: few
DNA: TGTGCCAGCAGCCCCCCGGACAGGTTGTCTGGAAACACCATATATTTT
CDR3: CASSPPDRLSGNTIYF

D: -
J: TRBJ2-7
V: TRBV7-2
size: -
DNA: TGTGCCAGCAGCTTAGGGACAGCCTCCTACGAGCAGTACTTC
CDR3: CASSLGTASYEQYF

D: TRBD1
J: TRBJ2-2
V: TRBV2
size: -
DNA: TGTGCCAGCAGGGGACCCGGGACAGGCGCTCGGCGGGAGCTGTTTTTT
CDR3: CASRGPGTGARRELFF

D: TRBD1
J: TRBJ1-2
V: TRBV27
size: -
DNA: TGTGCCCCCCAAGGGGGCTGGAATGGCTACACCTTC
CDR3: CAPQGGWNGYTF

D: -
J: TRBJ1-2
V: TRBV15
size: -
DNA: TGTGCCACCAGCAGTGACACCTATGGCTACACCTTC
CDR3: CATSSDTYGYTF

D: TRBD1
J: TRBJ2-1
V: TRBV6-1
size: -
DNA: TGTGCCAGCAGTGAAGCAGGTCTCAGGGGGACCTACAATGAGCAGTTCTTC
CDR3: CASSEAGLRGTYNEQFF

D: TRBD1
J: TRBJ2-5
V: TRBV7-9
size: few
DNA: TGTGCCAGCAGCTTACTAGGGACAGAGGTTTGGGAGCAGTACTTC
CDR3: CASSLLGTEVWEQYF

D: -
J: TRBJ1-1
V: TRBV7-2
size: -
DNA: TGTGCCAGCAGCTTATCCGGGGGTCGAGATACTAAAGCTTTCTTT
CDR3: CASSLSGGRDTKAFF

D: TRBD1
J: TRBJ2-3
V: TRBV7-6
size: -
DNA: TGTGCCAGCAGCTTAGCGAGACAGGGGCCCCGCACAGATACGCAGTATTTT
CDR3: CASSLARQGPRTDTQYF

D: -
J: TRBJ1-1
V: TRBV11-2
size: -
DNA: TGTGCCAGCAGCCCTCTAGGGGCGGATCTGAACACTGAAGCTTTCTTT
CDR3: CASSPLGADLNTEAFF